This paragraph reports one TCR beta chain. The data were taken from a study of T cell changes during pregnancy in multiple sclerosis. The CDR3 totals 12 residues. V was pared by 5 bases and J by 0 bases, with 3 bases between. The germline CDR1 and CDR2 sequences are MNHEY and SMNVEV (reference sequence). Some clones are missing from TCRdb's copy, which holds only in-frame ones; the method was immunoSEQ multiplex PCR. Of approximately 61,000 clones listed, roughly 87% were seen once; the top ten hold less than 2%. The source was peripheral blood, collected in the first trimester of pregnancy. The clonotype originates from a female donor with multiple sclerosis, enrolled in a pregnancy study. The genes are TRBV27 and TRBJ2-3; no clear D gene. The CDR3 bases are TGTGCCAGCAGTCCTAGCACAGATACGCAGTATTTT. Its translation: CASSPSTDTQYF.